The sample holds a few counts of the clone carrying this T cell receptor (beta chain). The source of the sample is a study of identical twins' blood T cells. MiXCR was run by TCRdb on the 5' RACE reads, yielding one entry per CDR3 protein. In the table there are a few hundred thousand distinct CDR3 sequences, more than 25% of which are singletons. Per the germline V gene, CDR1 is DFQATT and CDR2 is SNEGSKA (reference sequence). Trimming left V 1 base short and J 0 bases short, with 13 bases between. There are 15 residues in the CDR3. The receptor comes from a woman aged 18 to 55 in good health. Sequencing input: PBMCs. This chain links TRBV20-1 with TRBJ2-7; tentatively, D is TRBD1 or TRBD2 (5 bases each). CDR3 sequence (DNA): TGCAGTGCTAGAGGTGGGGCAGGGAGCTCCTACGAGCAGTACTTC. The encoded protein is CSARGGAGSSYEQYF.